This T cell receptor (beta chain) comes out of a study of blood T cells in healthy people across ages. Findings and limits, study-wide: A roughly linear age-dependent decrease characterized TCR beta diversity per million T cells.

CDR1 SGHRS and CDR2 YFSETQ come from the germline V gene. The ends were cut back, 4 bases at V and 1 base at J, with 15 bases in the middle. This CDR3 region has 16 residues. Comments on this clonotype: Its antigen remains unknown.

It was with a sample-barcoded 5' primer and a J-beta primer mix that a second PCR of roughly 7 to 12 cycles was run. Every cDNA molecule carried a tag from a template-switch adaptor bearing 12 random nucleotides. TCRdb reanalysed the 5' RACE reads using MiXCR and keeps one entry per CDR3 protein. The table has 1.5 million to 2 million distinct CDR3 sequences, 49% seen once. What was sequenced was blood. The chain employs TRBV5-1 and TRBJ1-5, with a tentative D call TRBD1 (5 bases). The source of this sequence is a woman aged 40 to 50 in good health. The CDR3 loop is CASSGGMGGSNQPQHF. CDR3 DNA: TGCGCCAGCAGCGGTGGTATGGGGGGAAGCAATCAGCCCCAGCATTTT. Combining the CDR3 with reference TRBV5-1 and TRBJ1-5 gives the whole variable domain KAGVTQTPRYLIKTRGQQVTLSCSPISGHRSVSWYQQTPGQGLQFLFEYFSETQRNKGNFPGRFSGRQFSNSRSEMNVSTLELGDSALYLCASSGGMGGSNQPQHFGDGTRLSIL.